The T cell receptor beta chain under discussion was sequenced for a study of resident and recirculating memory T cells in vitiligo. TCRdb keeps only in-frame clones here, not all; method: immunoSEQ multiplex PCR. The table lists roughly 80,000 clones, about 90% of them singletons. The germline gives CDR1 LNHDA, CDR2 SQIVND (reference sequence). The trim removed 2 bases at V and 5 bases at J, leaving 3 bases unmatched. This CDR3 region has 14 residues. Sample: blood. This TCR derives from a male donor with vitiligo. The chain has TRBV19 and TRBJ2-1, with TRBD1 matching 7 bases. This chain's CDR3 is CASSIIGQDNEQFF. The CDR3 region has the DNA TGTGCCAGTAGTATAATCGGACAGGACAATGAGCAGTTCTTC.